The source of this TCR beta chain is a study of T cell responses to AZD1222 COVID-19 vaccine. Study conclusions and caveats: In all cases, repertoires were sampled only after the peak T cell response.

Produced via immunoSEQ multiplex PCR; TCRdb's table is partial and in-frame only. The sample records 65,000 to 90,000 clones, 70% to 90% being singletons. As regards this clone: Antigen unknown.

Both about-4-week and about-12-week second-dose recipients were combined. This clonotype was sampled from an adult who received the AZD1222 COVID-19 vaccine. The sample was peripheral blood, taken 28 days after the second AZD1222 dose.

The CDR3 loop reads CASSVKDRGISEAFF. The CDR3 bases are TGTGCCAGCAGCGTGAAGGACAGGGGAATTAGTGAAGCTTTCTTT. The J gene is TRBJ1-1, the V gene TRBV9; 9 nucleotides agree with TRBD1. The CDR3 is made up of 15 amino acids. Losses at the gene ends were 2 bases for V and 7 bases for J; bases not matched to a gene: 9. Germline V lookup: CDR1 SGDLS, CDR2 YYNGEE.